Shown below are 20 T cell receptor beta chains from a single sample sequenced in a study of blood T cell repertoires in COVID-19. Only in-frame clones appear in the TCRdb table, and some are missing; sequencing was by immunoSEQ multiplex PCR. Found here are a few hundred thousand clones, about 90% of them singletons; the top ten hold roughly a tenth. Material: PBMCs or T cells enriched from blood (not recorded which). These receptors all stem from a woman aged 30 to 39 who had recovered from COVID-19.

V gene TRBV4-1 combines with J gene TRBJ1-2, with D possibly TRBD1 on 5 matching bases. The V end lost 0 bases, the J end lost 0 bases, and 11 bases lay between the germline ends. This CDR3 has 16 residues. Germline CDR1 MGHRA, CDR2 YSYEKL. CDR3 coding DNA: TGCGCCAGCAGCCAAGACCACGGCAGGGCTAACTATGGCTACACCTTC. It translates to CASSQDHGRANYGYTF.

The rearrangement uses TRBV27 and TRBJ2-3, with 11 bases fitting TRBD2. The CDR3 runs 16 residues. Germline CDR1 and CDR2: MNHEY and SMNVEV (reference sequence). The V gene end was trimmed by 5 bases and the J gene end by 5 bases; junction bases not matched to a gene: 9. The CDR3 protein is CASSAWTSGREDTQYF. CDR3 DNA: TGTGCCAGCAGTGCATGGACTAGCGGGCGCGAAGATACGCAGTATTTT.

The rearrangement uses TRBV7-2 and TRBJ2-5; D gene ambiguous. V lost 1 base, J lost 2 bases, and 5 bases lay in between. Germline lookup yields CDR1 SGHTA and CDR2 FQGNSA. The CDR3 is 13 amino acids. CDR3 amino acids: CASSLGPQETQYF. CDR3 bases: TGTGCCAGCAGCTTAGGGCCGCAAGAGACCCAGTACTTC.

This chain links TRBV5-1 with TRBJ2-5; the D gene is possibly TRBD2 (6 bases). This CDR3 spans 14 amino acids. Germline assignment: CDR1 SGHRS and CDR2 YFSETQ. Trimming stripped 0 bases from V and 2 bases from J, with 8 bases between. In nucleotides, the CDR3 is TGCGCCAGCAGCTTGGGTGGGACTCAAGAGACCCAGTACTTC. It specifies CASSLGGTQETQYF. Looking up the rest from reference TRBV5-1 and TRBJ2-5 gives the full variable domain: KAGVTQTPRYLIKTRGQQVTLSCSPISGHRSVSWYQQTPGQGLQFLFEYFSETQRNKGNFPGRFSGRQFSNSRSEMNVSTLELGDSALYLCASSLGGTQETQYFGPGTRLLVL.

The rearrangement uses TRBV5-5 and TRBJ1-3; D unresolved. The V gene's germline CDR1 is SGHKS and CDR2 YYEKEE (reference sequence). The CDR3 is made up of 17 amino acids. V lost 1 base and J 8 bases, leaving 22 bases between the germline ends. CDR3 in amino acids: CASSLRWEAYPWHTIYF. The CDR3 coding sequence is TGTGCCAGCAGCTTGAGGTGGGAGGCTTACCCGTGGCACACCATATATTTT.

J is TRBJ2-5 and V is TRBV5-4; the D gene is possibly TRBD2 (6 bases). The germline gives CDR1 SGHNT, CDR2 YYREEE (reference sequence). V was pared by 0 bases and J by 4 bases, with 16 bases between. There are 16 residues in the CDR3. The CDR3 here is CASSLDTAPGGETQYF. CDR3 DNA: TGTGCCAGCAGCTTGGATACGGCCCCCGGGGGAGAGACCCAGTACTTC.

There are a few counts of this clone. V and J are TRBV11-2 and TRBJ1-4; 12 bases are a match to TRBD1. J lost 14 bases, V lost 6 bases, and 10 bases had no gene match. The CDR3 runs 14 residues. Germline V gene lookup returns CDR1 SGHAT and CDR2 FQNNGV. The CDR3: CASRPGTGGDWLFF. CDR3 bases: TGTGCCAGCAGACCCGGGACAGGGGGCGACTGGCTGTTTTTT.

The rearrangement joins TRBV19 to TRBJ2-3, with 9 nucleotides matching TRBD2. This CDR3 region has 14 residues. The germline V gene has CDR1 LNHDA and CDR2 SQIVND (reference sequence). V was pared by 7 bases and J by 8 bases, with 10 bases of the junction left unmatched. The CDR3, as DNA: TGTGCCAGTACGGCTAGCGGGGACCGGGGTACGCAGTATTTT. Protein sequence: CASTASGDRGTQYF.

The chain recombines TRBV5-1 with TRBJ1-3; 9 nucleotides match TRBD1. Trimming took 9 bases from V and 3 from J; bases not matched to a gene: 10. Germline V gene lookup returns CDR1 SGHRS and CDR2 YFSETQ. This CDR3 comprises 15 residues. This chain's CDR3 is CATHAGTGSGNTIYF. In nucleotides, the CDR3 is TGCGCCACCCACGCCGGGACAGGGAGTGGAAACACCATATATTTT. The full variable domain, rest sourced from reference TRBV5-1 and TRBJ1-3, is KAGVTQTPRYLIKTRGQQVTLSCSPISGHRSVSWYQQTPGQGLQFLFEYFSETQRNKGNFPGRFSGRQFSNSRSEMNVSTLELGDSALYLCATHAGTGSGNTIYFGEGSWLTVV.

The rearrangement uses TRBV28 and TRBJ2-5; 7 bases are shared with TRBD2. The CDR3 is made up of 16 amino acids. Germline lookup yields CDR1 MDHEN and CDR2 SYDVKM. Trimming cost V 6 bases and J 3 bases; bases outside gene matches: 13. Here the CDR3 reads CASSNAVPSGKETQYF. The CDR3 nucleotides are TGTGCCAGCAGCAACGCAGTCCCTAGCGGAAAAGAGACCCAGTACTTC.

The chain employs TRBV9 and TRBJ2-5; maybe TRBD1 (6 bases). This CDR3 has 13 amino acids. Germline lookup yields CDR1 SGDLS and CDR2 YYNGEE. Trimming cost V 1 base and J 3 bases, with 7 bases left between them. Here the CDR3 reads CASSVNREETQYF. The CDR3 region has the DNA TGTGCCAGCAGCGTAAACAGGGAAGAGACCCAGTACTTC.

In this sample, this clone turned up once. The chain has TRBV2 and TRBJ2-3; TRBD2 matches at 12 bases. Germline CDR1 SNHLY, CDR2 FYNNEI. The CDR3 is made up of 14 amino acids. The V gene end was trimmed by 11 bases and the J gene end by 7 bases; junction bases not matched to a gene: 10. In DNA, the CDR3 is TGTGCCTGCGGACTAGCGGGGAGGGTGAATACGCAGTATTTT. This encodes CACGLAGRVNTQYF.

In this sample, this clone turned up once. The chain is built from TRBV7-9 and TRBJ1-1; 8 positions agree with TRBD1. Germline CDR1 SEHNR, CDR2 FQNEAQ (reference sequence). This CDR3 has 14 amino acids. Germline trimming cut 11 bases from V and 0 bases from J; bases unmatched to any gene: 8. As DNA, the CDR3 is TGTGCCGGCGGAGGACAGGGAATGAACACTGAAGCTTTCTTT. Protein sequence: CAGGGQGMNTEAFF.

The gene calls are TRBV6-5 and TRBJ1-1; tentatively, D is TRBD1 (6 bases). This CDR3 region has 15 residues. Germline V gene lookup returns CDR1 MNHEY and CDR2 SVGAGI. With 6 bases removed from V and 1 base from J, the gap between germline ends came to 15 bases. In nucleotides, the CDR3 is TGTGCCAGCAGCGACTGGGAGACAGGGAACACTGAAGCTTTCTTT. Its translation: CASSDWETGNTEAFF.

The V call is TRBV10-3, the J call TRBJ2-1; TRBD1 matches at 9 bases. The CDR3 is 16 residues long. Unmatched junction bases numbered 12, after V lost 6 bases and J lost 6 bases. Germline V gives CDR1 ENHRY, CDR2 SYGVKD. CDR3 sequence reads: CAIRQQGARGGNEQFF. The CDR3 DNA reads as TGTGCCATCAGGCAACAGGGGGCTCGAGGGGGCAATGAGCAGTTCTTC.

V and J are TRBV28 and TRBJ1-5, with a possible D match to TRBD1 (5 bases). Germline V gives CDR1 MDHEN, CDR2 SYDVKM. V gave up 6 bases and J gave up 5 bases, with 26 bases separating them. The CDR3 runs to 18 residues. The CDR3 sequence: CASSHLNLRDGGDQPQHF. CDR3 nucleotides: TGTGCCAGCAGCCACCTCAACCTCCGGGACGGCGGGGATCAGCCCCAGCATTTT.

This clone appeared once. The rearrangement links TRBV18 to TRBJ1-5; D call uncertain. V was clipped by 2 bases and J by 3 bases, with 8 bases between them. This CDR3 is 14 amino acids long. Germline V gene data show CDR1 as KGHSH and CDR2 as LQKENI. The DNA for the CDR3 is TGTGCCAGCTCACCAGAGGTCAACAATCAGCCCCAGCATTTT. Its protein is CASSPEVNNQPQHF.

This sequence joins TRBV7-9 and TRBJ1-6; 7 nucleotides agree with TRBD1. CDR3 size: 15 residues. Trimming removed 1 base from V and 7 bases from J; junction bases left unmatched: 4. Germline V gene sequence: CDR1 SEHNR, CDR2 FQNEAQ (reference sequence). The CDR3 spells CASSLGDRANSPLHF. In DNA, the CDR3 is TGTGCCAGCAGCTTAGGTGACAGGGCGAATTCACCCCTCCACTTT. Full variable domain (outside the CDR3, taken from reference TRBV7-9 and TRBJ1-6): DTGVSQNPRHKITKRGQNVTFRCDPISEHNRLYWYRQTLGQGPEFLTYFQNEAQLEKSRLLSDRFSAERPKGSFSTLEIQRTEQGDSAMYLCASSLGDRANSPLHFGNGTRLTVT.

The chain links TRBV9 to TRBJ2-1, with TRBD2 identical over 7 bases. The CDR3 spans 14 residues. Germline-derived CDR1 and CDR2 are SGDLS and YYNGEE. With V trimmed by 3 bases and J by 3 bases, 3 bases remained unmatched. The CDR3 spells CASSGGDYYNEQFF. CDR3 sequence (DNA): TGTGCCAGCAGCGGGGGGGACTACTACAATGAGCAGTTCTTC.

The chain uses TRBV7-9 and TRBJ1-1; the D gene is possibly TRBD1 (6 bases). V was trimmed by 0 bases and J by 6 bases, leaving 14 bases between them. The germline CDR1 and CDR2 sequences are SEHNR and FQNEAQ (reference sequence). The CDR3 has 15 amino acids. CDR3 nucleotides: TGTGCCAGCAGCTTAGCGTTAGGACAGACGGCTGAAGCTTTCTTT. Its translation: CASSLALGQTAEAFF. The full variable domain, with the rest looked up from reference TRBV7-9 and TRBJ1-1, is DTGVSQNPRHKITKRGQNVTFRCDPISEHNRLYWYRQTLGQGPEFLTYFQNEAQLEKSRLLSDRFSAERPKGSFSTLEIQRTEQGDSAMYLCASSLALGQTAEAFFGQGTRLTVV.